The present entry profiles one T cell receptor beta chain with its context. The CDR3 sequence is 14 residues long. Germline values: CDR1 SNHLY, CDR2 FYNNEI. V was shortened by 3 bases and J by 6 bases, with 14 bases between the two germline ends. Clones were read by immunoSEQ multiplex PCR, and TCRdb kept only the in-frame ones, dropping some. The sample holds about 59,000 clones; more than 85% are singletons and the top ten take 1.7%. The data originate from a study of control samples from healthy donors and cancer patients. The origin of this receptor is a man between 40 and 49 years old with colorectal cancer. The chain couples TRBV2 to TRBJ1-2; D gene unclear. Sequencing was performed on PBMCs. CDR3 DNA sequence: TGTGCCAGCAGTGACAACCGAGTAGTGGATGGCTACACCTTC. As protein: CASSDNRVVDGYTF. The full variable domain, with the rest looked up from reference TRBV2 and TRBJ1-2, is EPEVTQTPSHQVTQMGQEVILRCVPISNHLYFYWYRQILGQKVEFLVSFYNNEISEKSEIFDDQFSVERPDGSNFTLKIRSTKLEDSAMYFCASSDNRVVDGYTFGSGTRLTVV.